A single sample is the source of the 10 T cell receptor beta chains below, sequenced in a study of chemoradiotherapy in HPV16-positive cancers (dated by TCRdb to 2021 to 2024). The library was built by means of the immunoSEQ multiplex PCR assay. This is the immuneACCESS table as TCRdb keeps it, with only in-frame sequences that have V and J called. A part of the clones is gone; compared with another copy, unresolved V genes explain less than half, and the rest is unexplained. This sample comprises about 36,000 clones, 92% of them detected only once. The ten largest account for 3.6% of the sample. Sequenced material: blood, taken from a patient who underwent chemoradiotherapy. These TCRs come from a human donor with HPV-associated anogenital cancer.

The CDR3 here is CASSLARYYEQYF. Written as DNA, the CDR3 is TGCGCCAGCAGCTTGGCCCGGTACTACGAGCAGTACTTC. The J gene is TRBJ2-7, the V gene TRBV5-1; D not certain. Per germline, CDR1 SGHRS and CDR2 YFSETQ. Trimming left V 0 bases short and J 3 bases short, with 7 bases between. The CDR3 covers 13 residues.

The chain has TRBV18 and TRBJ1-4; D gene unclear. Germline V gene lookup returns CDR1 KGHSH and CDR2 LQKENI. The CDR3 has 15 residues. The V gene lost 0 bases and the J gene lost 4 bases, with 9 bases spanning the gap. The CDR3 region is CASSPPAGYNEKLFF. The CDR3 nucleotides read TGTGCCAGCTCACCACCGGCCGGATATAATGAAAAACTGTTTTTT.

Written as DNA, the CDR3 is TGTGCCAGCAGCCCAGGGACACCGCGACTTTTAGAAGCTTTCTTT. Translated, it gives CASSPGTPRLLEAFF. The V and J genes are TRBV5-5 and TRBJ1-1; possible D gene TRBD1, 6 bases. V was clipped by 4 bases and J by 8 bases, with 21 bases between them. The CDR3 spans 15 residues. Germline V lookup: CDR1 SGHKS, CDR2 YYEKEE (reference sequence). The full variable domain, completed using reference TRBV5-5 and TRBJ1-1, is DAGVTQSPTHLIKTRGQQVTLRCSPISGHKSVSWYQQVLGQGPQFIFQYYEKEERGRGNFPDRFSARQFPNYSSELNVNALLLGDSALYLCASSPGTPRLLEAFFGQGTRLTVV.

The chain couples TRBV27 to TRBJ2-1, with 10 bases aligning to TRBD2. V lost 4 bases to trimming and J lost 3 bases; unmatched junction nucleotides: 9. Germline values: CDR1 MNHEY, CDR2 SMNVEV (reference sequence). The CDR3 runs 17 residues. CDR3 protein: CASSSPLLAGNYNEQFF. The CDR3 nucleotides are TGTGCCAGCAGTTCTCCACTACTAGCGGGGAACTACAATGAGCAGTTCTTC.

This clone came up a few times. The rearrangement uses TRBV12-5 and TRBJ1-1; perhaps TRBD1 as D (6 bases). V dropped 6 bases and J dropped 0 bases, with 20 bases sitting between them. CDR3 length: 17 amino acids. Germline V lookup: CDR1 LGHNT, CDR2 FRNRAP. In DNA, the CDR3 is TGTGCTAGTGGAGCTCTGGGGGCAGGGCCCCTGAACACTGAAGCTTTCTTT. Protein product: CASGALGAGPLNTEAFF.

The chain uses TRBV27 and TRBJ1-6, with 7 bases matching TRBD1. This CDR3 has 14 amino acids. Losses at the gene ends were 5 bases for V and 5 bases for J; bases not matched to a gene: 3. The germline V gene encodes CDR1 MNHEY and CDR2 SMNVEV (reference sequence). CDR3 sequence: CASSKGQHNSPLHF. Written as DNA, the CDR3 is TGTGCCAGCAGTAAGGGACAGCATAATTCACCCCTCCACTTT.

CDR3 protein: CASSLSGGYGTDTQYF. The CDR3 DNA is TGTGCCAGCTCCCTCTCCGGGGGATATGGTACAGATACGCAGTATTTT. The chain recombines TRBV18 with TRBJ2-3, with D perhaps matching TRBD2 (6 bases). There are 16 residues in the CDR3. Germline lookup yields CDR1 KGHSH and CDR2 LQKENI. V lost 6 bases to trimming and J lost 3 bases, with 19 bases between them.

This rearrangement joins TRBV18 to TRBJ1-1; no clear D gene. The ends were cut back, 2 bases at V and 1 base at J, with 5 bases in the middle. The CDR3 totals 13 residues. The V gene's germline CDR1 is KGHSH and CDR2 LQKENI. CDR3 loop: CASSPNKNTEAFF. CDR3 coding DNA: TGTGCCAGCTCACCAAATAAGAACACTGAAGCTTTCTTT. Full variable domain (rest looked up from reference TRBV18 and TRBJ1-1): NAGVMQNPRHLVRRRGQEARLRCSPMKGHSHVYWYRQLPEEGLKFMVYLQKENIIDESGMPKERFSAEFPKEGPSILRIQQVVRGDSAAYFCASSPNKNTEAFFGQGTRLTVV.

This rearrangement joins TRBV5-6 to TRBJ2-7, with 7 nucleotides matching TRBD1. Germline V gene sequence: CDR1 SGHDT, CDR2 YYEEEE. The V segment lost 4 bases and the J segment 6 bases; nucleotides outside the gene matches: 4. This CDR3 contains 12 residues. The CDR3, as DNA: TGTGCCAGCAGCATGACAGGGCGCGAGCAGTACTTC. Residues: CASSMTGREQYF.

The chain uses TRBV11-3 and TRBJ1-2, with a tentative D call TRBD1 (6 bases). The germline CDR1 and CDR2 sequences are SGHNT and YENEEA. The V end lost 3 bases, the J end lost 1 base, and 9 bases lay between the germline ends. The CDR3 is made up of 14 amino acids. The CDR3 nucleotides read TGTGCCAGCAGCTTGGACAGTTTTAACTATGGCTACACCTTC. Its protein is CASSLDSFNYGYTF.